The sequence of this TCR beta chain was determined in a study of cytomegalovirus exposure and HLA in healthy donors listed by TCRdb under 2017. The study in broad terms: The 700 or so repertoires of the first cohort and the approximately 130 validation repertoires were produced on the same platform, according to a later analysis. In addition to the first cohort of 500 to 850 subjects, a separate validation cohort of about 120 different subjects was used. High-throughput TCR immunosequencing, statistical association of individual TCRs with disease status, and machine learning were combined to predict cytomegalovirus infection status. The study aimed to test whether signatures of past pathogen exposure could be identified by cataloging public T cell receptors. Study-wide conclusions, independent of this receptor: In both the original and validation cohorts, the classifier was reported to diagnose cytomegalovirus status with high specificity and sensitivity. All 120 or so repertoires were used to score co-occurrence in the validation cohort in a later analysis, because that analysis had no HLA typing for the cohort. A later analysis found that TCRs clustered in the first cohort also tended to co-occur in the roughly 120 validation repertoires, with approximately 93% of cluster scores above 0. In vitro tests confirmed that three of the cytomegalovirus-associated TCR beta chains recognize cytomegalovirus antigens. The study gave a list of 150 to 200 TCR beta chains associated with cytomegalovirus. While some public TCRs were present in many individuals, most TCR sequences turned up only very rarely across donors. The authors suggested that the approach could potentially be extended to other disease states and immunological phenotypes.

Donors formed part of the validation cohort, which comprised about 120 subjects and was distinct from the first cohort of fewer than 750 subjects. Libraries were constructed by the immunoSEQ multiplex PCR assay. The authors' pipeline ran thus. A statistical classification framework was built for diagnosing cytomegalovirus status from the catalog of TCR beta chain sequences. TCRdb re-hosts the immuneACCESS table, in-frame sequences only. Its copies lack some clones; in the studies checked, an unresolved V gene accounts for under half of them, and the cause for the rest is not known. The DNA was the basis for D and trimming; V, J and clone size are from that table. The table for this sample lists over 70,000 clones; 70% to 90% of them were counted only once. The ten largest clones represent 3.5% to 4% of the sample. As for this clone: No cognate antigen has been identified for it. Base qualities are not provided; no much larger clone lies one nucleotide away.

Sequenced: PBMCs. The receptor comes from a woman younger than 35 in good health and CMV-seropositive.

The nucleotides are TGTGCCAGCAGTGGCGACTTAGCCACCGGGGAGCTGTTTTTT. It codes for CASSGDLATGELFF. The sequence is built from TRBV6-4 and TRBJ2-2, with no confident D gene call. V is shortened by 4 bases, J by 4 bases, and the region joining them spans 10 bases. The CDR3 runs 14 residues from the cysteine to the phenylalanine. The DNA shown is the 42-base CDR3, in frame from base 1. CDR1 and CDR2 were assigned from the germline V gene as MRHNA and SNTAGT.